The rows below give T cell receptor beta chains drawn from one sample of a study of CD4 T cells in relation to SARS-CoV-2 and coronaviruses. Data came from immunoSEQ multiplex PCR; TCRdb stores just in-frame clones and leaves some out. The sample includes about 68,000 clones, just over 90% of them seen just once. Sequenced material: naive CD4+ T cells from PBMCs. These receptors were taken from a human donor in good health. The CDR3 runs from the conserved cysteine through the conserved F or W. A D gene is named only where the DNA matches it firmly. Clone size, where shown, is once, few, many, or a class for clones that have expanded.

J,V,D,size,CDR3,DNA
TRBJ2-7,TRBV2,TRBD2,.,CASRVPRASGRSSYEQYF,TGTGCCAGCAGGGTTCCTCGGGCTAGCGGGAGGTCCTCCTACGAGCAGTACTTC
TRBJ1-5,TRBV29-1,.,.,CSVGLTEGEGSNQPQHF,TGCAGCGTTGGCTTGACGGAGGGGGAGGGTAGCAATCAGCCCCAGCATTTT
TRBJ1-2,TRBV12-3/TRBV12-4,.,.,CASSRGSYGYTF,TGTGCCAGCAGCCGAGGTAGCTATGGCTACACCTTC
TRBJ2-5,TRBV19,.,.,CASTPTGARETQYF,TGTGCCAGTACCCCTACGGGGGCAAGGGAGACCCAGTACTTC
TRBJ2-2,TRBV18,TRBD1,.,CASSPGQGSNTGELFF,TGTGCCAGCTCACCTGGACAGGGCTCGAACACCGGGGAGCTGTTTTTT
TRBJ1-5,TRBV20-1,.,once,CSASDLQGRQPQHF,TGCAGTGCTAGTGACCTACAGGGCCGGCAGCCCCAGCATTTT
TRBJ2-1,TRBV2,TRBD2,.,CASSVLAGVDEQFF,TGTGCCAGCAGTGTATTAGCGGGAGTGGATGAGCAGTTCTTC
TRBJ2-7,TRBV2,.,.,CASSLGQGTDEQYF,TGTGCCAGCAGTTTAGGGCAGGGCACCGACGAGCAGTACTTC
TRBJ1-6,TRBV6-5,.,.,CASSYLGANNSPLHF,TGTGCCAGCAGTTACTTGGGGGCGAATAATTCACCCCTCCACTTT
TRBJ1-1,TRBV5-1,TRBD1,.,CASSPQGSGSEAFF,TGCGCCAGCAGCCCACAGGGGTCCGGTTCTGAAGCTTTCTTT
TRBJ2-1,TRBV7-9,TRBD2,.,CASSLGLAGDSYNEQFF,TGTGCCAGCAGCTTAGGACTAGCGGGAGACTCCTACAATGAGCAGTTCTTC
TRBJ2-2,TRBV5-1,.,.,CASSPPGYQGTGELFF,TGCGCCAGCAGCCCACCGGGATATCAAGGGACCGGGGAGCTGTTTTTT
TRBJ2-3,TRBV5-1,.,.,CASSLERQLTDTQYF,TGCGCCAGCAGCTTGGAACGACAGCTCACAGATACGCAGTATTTT
TRBJ1-1,TRBV7-9,.,.,CASSLGRGLGTEAFF,TGTGCCAGCAGCTTAGGGAGGGGCCTTGGCACTGAAGCTTTCTTT
TRBJ1-5,TRBV28,.,.,CASSLKRTGQGGNQPQHF,TGTGCCAGCAGTTTAAAGAGAACAGGGCAGGGAGGCAATCAGCCCCAGCATTTT
TRBJ2-1,TRBV7-9,.,.,CASSLLSGHYNEQFF,TGTGCCAGCAGCTTACTCTCAGGACATTACAATGAGCAGTTCTTC
TRBJ2-1,TRBV18,.,.,CASSPRSVPLNEQFF,TGTGCCAGCTCACCCCGGAGCGTGCCCCTCAATGAGCAGTTCTTC
TRBJ2-2,TRBV7-2,.,.,CASSLGATGELFF,TGTGCCAGCAGCTTAGGGGCCACCGGGGAGCTGTTTTTT
TRBJ1-1,TRBV24-1,.,.,CATSASDTLDTEAFF,TGTGCCACCAGTGCCTCGGACACGTTGGACACTGAAGCTTTCTTT
TRBJ2-1,TRBV6-1,.,.,CASSELAGRSSYNEQFF,TGTGCCAGCAGTGAGTTGGCGGGCAGGTCCTCCTACAATGAGCAGTTCTTC
TRBJ2-3,TRBV9,.,once,CASSVGIGQGKDTQYF,TGTGCCAGCAGCGTAGGAATTGGCCAAGGAAAAGATACGCAGTATTTT
TRBJ2-3,TRBV7-3,.,.,CASSLNSRGDTQYF,TGTGCCAGCAGCTTAAATTCGCGAGGAGATACGCAGTATTTT
TRBJ2-3,TRBV6-5,.,.,CASSPPGHSTDTQYF,TGTGCCAGCAGCCCCCCAGGACATAGCACAGATACGCAGTATTTT
TRBJ1-2,TRBV19,.,.,CASSIAAQGSVGYTF,TGTGCCAGTAGTATTGCTGCCCAAGGGAGCGTCGGCTACACCTTC
TRBJ2-2,TRBV5-1,.,.,CASRPGRSGNTGELFF,TGCGCCAGCAGGCCGGGACGGAGCGGGAACACCGGGGAGCTGTTTTTT
TRBJ1-5,TRBV5-1,.,.,CASSPSGLNQPQHF,TGCGCCAGCAGCCCCTCGGGACTCAATCAGCCCCAGCATTTT
TRBJ2-3,TRBV7-9,.,once,CASSLDSTDTQYF,TGTGCCAGCAGTCTCGACAGCACAGATACGCAGTATTTT
TRBJ1-2,TRBV5-1,TRBD1,.,CASSFGTEAGYTF,TGCGCCAGCAGCTTCGGGACAGAGGCCGGCTACACCTTC
TRBJ2-6,TRBV18,.,.,CASSPQGIAGANVLTF,TGTGCCAGCTCACCACAAGGGATTGCTGGGGCCAACGTCCTGACTTTC
TRBJ1-2,TRBV5-4,.,.,CASSLEGFYGYTF,TGTGCCAGCAGCTTGGAGGGGTTCTATGGCTACACCTTC
TRBJ1-1,TRBV7-9,.,.,CASIPGVRMNTEAFF,TGTGCCAGCATCCCGGGTGTGCGGATGAACACTGAAGCTTTCTTT
TRBJ2-5,TRBV5-1,TRBD1,once,CASSFWGTGGRGRETQYF,TGCGCCAGCAGCTTTTGGGGGACAGGGGGTCGAGGTCGAGAGACCCAGTACTTC
TRBJ2-7,TRBV7-9,TRBD1,.,CASSLVMDRLLNF,TGTGCCAGCAGCTTAGTTATGGACAGGCTGCTTAACTTC
TRBJ2-2,TRBV5-8,.,.,CASSLGHRATGELFF,TGTGCCAGCAGCCTTGGACATCGAGCCACCGGGGAGCTGTTTTTT
TRBJ2-7,TRBV10-1,.,.,CASSDRAEEAGEQYF,TGCGCCAGCAGTGACCGGGCTGAGGAGGCCGGCGAGCAGTACTTC
TRBJ2-7,TRBV9,.,.,CASSVDPGHYYYEQYF,TGTGCCAGCAGCGTAGACCCGGGACACTACTACTACGAGCAGTACTTC
TRBJ1-4,TRBV7-8,.,.,CASSLGRQGEKLFF,TGTGCCAGCAGCTTGGGGAGGCAAGGTGAAAAACTGTTTTTT
TRBJ2-7,TRBV6-5,TRBD2,.,CASTLAGNYEQYF,TGTGCCAGCACGCTAGCGGGAAACTACGAGCAGTACTTC
TRBJ1-2,TRBV5-1,.,.,CASSFVGSDYGYTF,TGCGCCAGCAGCTTTGTGGGCAGCGACTATGGCTACACCTTC
TRBJ2-2,TRBV5-1,.,.,CASSLAGMGTGELFF,TGCGCCAGCAGCTTGGCCGGTATGGGCACCGGGGAGCTGTTTTTT
TRBJ2-7,TRBV4-2,.,few,CASSQGFSSPYEQYF,TGTGCCAGCAGCCAAGGCTTTTCCTCCCCCTACGAGCAGTACTTC
TRBJ1-4,TRBV30,.,.,CAWSDTGSSNEKLFF,TGTGCCTGGAGTGACACAGGGTCATCTAATGAAAAACTGTTTTTT